The 21 T cell receptor beta chains below come from one sample, sequenced in a study of beta chain features in type 1 diabetes. The isolated RNA, all of it, was reverse transcribed, so expressed TCRB transcripts were what got sequenced. Clones were read by immunoSEQ multiplex PCR, and TCRdb kept only the in-frame ones, dropping some. The sample carries 150,000 or so clones, about 44% recorded once. The sequenced sample consisted of Tregs from blood. The receptors originated from a young man in good health.

The chain combines TRBV18 with TRBJ1-4, with TRBD1 matching over 7 bases. CDR1 and CDR2 (germline): KGHSH, LQKENI. This CDR3 has 16 residues. Losses at the gene ends were 4 bases for V and 0 bases for J; bases not matched to a gene: 5. CDR3 sequence reads: CASSLGQVATNEKLFF. CDR3 sequence (DNA): TGTGCCAGCTCACTCGGACAGGTTGCAACTAATGAAAAACTGTTTTTT.

The chain couples TRBV28 to TRBJ2-5; 12 bases align to TRBD1. Germline V lookup: CDR1 MDHEN, CDR2 SYDVKM. The CDR3 is 14 amino acids. Germline trimming cut 4 bases from V and 6 bases from J; bases unmatched to any gene: 3. CDR3 protein: CASSSGQGAKTQYF. For the CDR3, the DNA is TGTGCCAGCAGTTCGGGACAGGGGGCGAAGACCCAGTACTTC.

The rearrangement joins TRBV4-2 to TRBJ2-1; D remains unclear. Trimming removed 1 base from V and 8 bases from J, with 9 bases in between. CDR1 is LGHNA, CDR2 YNFKEQ, per germline. CDR3 length: 13 amino acids. The CDR3 nucleotides are TGTGCCAGCAGCCAAGGGTTTCGGGATGAGCAGTTCTTC. Amino acids: CASSQGFRDEQFF.

To note about this clone: The sample contains more than one DNA sequence encoding this CDR3. The rearrangement uses TRBV9 and TRBJ2-1, with 7 bases lining up with TRBD2. This CDR3 is built from 15 residues. V dropped 0 bases and J dropped 4; count of bases not matched to a gene: 4. CDR1 and CDR2 (germline): SGDLS, YYNGEE. CDR3 in amino acids: CASSVGASGYNEQFF. The CDR3 region has the DNA TGTGCCAGCAGCGTAGGCGCTAGCGGATACAATGAGCAGTTCTTC.

The chain employs TRBV28 and TRBJ1-5; D not resolved. V dropped 3 bases and J dropped 0 bases, with 3 bases sitting between them. CDR3 length: 13 amino acids. Germline V lookup: CDR1 MDHEN, CDR2 SYDVKM. DNA for the CDR3: TGTGCCAGCAGTTTCCTTAGCAATCAGCCCCAGCATTTT. Encoded protein: CASSFLSNQPQHF.

This rearrangement joins TRBV5-4 to TRBJ2-3; 9 positions agree with TRBD2. Germline values: CDR1 SGHNT, CDR2 YYREEE (reference sequence). The CDR3 has 16 amino acids. V shed 4 bases and J 5 bases; nucleotides not matched to a gene: 11. The CDR3 is CASSGAGGQAIDTQYF. CDR3 in DNA: TGTGCCAGCAGCGGGGCGGGGGGGCAAGCAATAGATACGCAGTATTTT.

This chain connects TRBV5-1 to TRBJ2-2; no clear D gene. Germline values: CDR1 SGHRS, CDR2 YFSETQ. The CDR3 totals 15 residues. V gave up 4 bases and J gave up 0 bases, with 10 bases separating them. This chain's CDR3 is CASSIDTPNTGELFF. The CDR3 region has the DNA TGCGCCAGCAGCATCGACACCCCGAACACCGGGGAGCTGTTTTTT. The variable domain in full, with the rest retrieved from reference TRBV5-1 and TRBJ2-2, is KAGVTQTPRYLIKTRGQQVTLSCSPISGHRSVSWYQQTPGQGLQFLFEYFSETQRNKGNFPGRFSGRQFSNSRSEMNVSTLELGDSALYLCASSIDTPNTGELFFGEGSRLTVL.

The chain recombines TRBV10-3 with TRBJ1-5; D unresolved. The CDR3 covers 14 residues. The germline gives CDR1 ENHRY, CDR2 SYGVKD. V was trimmed by 0 bases and J by 7 bases, leaving 10 bases between them. The CDR3 nucleotides are TGTGCCATCAGTGAGTCAGCGGATGGACAGCCCCAGCATTTT. It yields the protein CAISESADGQPQHF.

The rearrangement links TRBV29-1 to TRBJ1-2, with D possibly being TRBD1 (6 bases). Germline loops: CDR1 SQVTM, CDR2 ANQGSEA. The CDR3 is made up of 11 amino acids. Between the trimmed V and J ends, which lost 8 bases and 3 bases, there was a span of 10 bases. The CDR3 sequence is CSSGVDYGYTF. Written as DNA, the CDR3 is TGCAGCTCAGGGGTCGACTATGGCTACACCTTC.

This clone turned up a few times. This sequence joins TRBV20-1 and TRBJ1-2; the D is unclear. The CDR3 totals 11 residues. Germline V lookup: CDR1 DFQATT, CDR2 SNEGSKA (reference sequence). V dropped 6 bases and J dropped 1 base, with 6 bases sitting between them. CDR3 bases: TGCAGTGCCCCCTATAACTATGGCTACACCTTC. Translating it yields CSAPYNYGYTF.

The genes are TRBV28 and TRBJ1-4; 11 positions match TRBD1. This CDR3 region has 13 residues. CDR1 and CDR2 (germline): MDHEN, SYDVKM. Germline trimming cut 10 bases from V and 8 bases from J; bases unmatched to any gene: 6. In DNA, the CDR3 is TGTGCCACCAGGACAGGGGGCGGCGAAAAACTGTTTTTT. It is translated as CATRTGGGEKLFF.

This clone was seen a handful of times. CDR3 nucleotides: TGTGCCAGCAGCCATGGTCGGGGACAAGAGACCCAGTACTTC. It specifies CASSHGRGQETQYF. V gene TRBV14 combines with J gene TRBJ2-5, with D possibly being TRBD2 (5 bases). This CDR3 contains 14 residues. The ends were cut back, 3 bases at V and 2 bases at J, with 10 bases in the middle. Germline CDR1 reads SGHDN; CDR2 reads FVKESK.

This chain links TRBV11-2 with TRBJ1-6; TRBD1 matches at 7 bases. This CDR3 region has 15 residues. Trimming cost V 2 bases and J 8 bases; bases outside gene matches: 6. From germline, CDR1 is SGHAT and CDR2 FQNNGV. Here the CDR3 DNA reads TGTGCCAGCAGCTTATCAGGGGGATATGATTCACCCCTCCACTTT. This sequence encodes CASSLSGGYDSPLHF.

The chain links TRBV5-1 to TRBJ2-4; 8 bases match TRBD2. Germline V gene data show CDR1 as SGHRS and CDR2 as YFSETQ. The junction had 15 bases not matched to a gene; V was cut back by 4 bases and J by 9 bases. This CDR3 has 16 amino acids. In DNA form, the CDR3 reads TGCGCCAGCAGCCATCTGCCGGGACTAGAGGTGGGCATTCAGTACTTC. Its translation: CASSHLPGLEVGIQYF.

The V call is TRBV7-2, the J call TRBJ2-7; 8 bases match TRBD1. Trimming took 5 bases from V and 6 from J; bases not matched to a gene: 3. Per germline, CDR1 SGHTA and CDR2 FQGNSA. CDR3 length: 12 residues. Here the CDR3 DNA reads TGTGCCAGCAGCCTAGACAGGGGCGAGCAGTACTTC. The encoded protein is CASSLDRGEQYF.

The J gene is TRBJ1-1, the V gene TRBV18; D gene uncertain. CDR1 and CDR2 (germline): KGHSH, LQKENI. Between the trimmed V and J ends, which lost 6 bases and 0 bases, there was a span of 8 bases. This CDR3 region has 13 residues. In DNA, the CDR3 is TGTGCCAGCTCGGAGGAACTGAACACTGAAGCTTTCTTT. It yields the protein CASSEELNTEAFF.

The gene calls are TRBV5-6 and TRBJ2-7; D gene ambiguous. Germline CDR1 SGHDT, CDR2 YYEEEE. The CDR3 extends over 17 amino acids. V was shortened by 4 bases and J by 3 bases, with 23 bases between the two germline ends. The CDR3 loop is CASSHQTLPAKFYEQYF. The CDR3 coding sequence is TGTGCCAGCAGCCATCAGACACTCCCCGCTAAATTCTACGAGCAGTACTTC.

This clone came up a few times. The V gene is TRBV7-2, the J gene TRBJ2-3; 9 bases align to TRBD2. The CDR3 totals 18 residues. J gave up 3 bases and V 1 base, and 11 bases lay outside the gene matches. Germline-derived CDR1 and CDR2 are SGHTA and FQGNSA. DNA of the CDR3: TGTGCCAGCAGCTTAGTTTCGGCGGGGGGGCTCGGAACAGATACGCAGTATTTT. Translation: CASSLVSAGGLGTDTQYF. The full variable domain, its missing parts supplied by reference TRBV7-2 and TRBJ2-3, is GAGVSQSPSNKVTEKGKDVELRCDPISGHTALYWYRQSLGQGLEFLIYFQGNSAPDKSGLPSDRFSAERTGGSVSTLTIQRTQQEDSAVYLCASSLVSAGGLGTDTQYFGPGTRLTVL.

The chain has TRBV5-6 and TRBJ1-2; D unresolved. V was clipped by 2 bases and J by 4 bases, with 18 bases between them. Germline V lookup: CDR1 SGHDT, CDR2 YYEEEE. CDR3 length equals 16 residues. CDR3 sequence: CASSFLARGIGYGYTF. CDR3 DNA sequence: TGTGCCAGCAGCTTTCTGGCGCGCGGAATAGGCTATGGCTACACCTTC. The variable domain in full, completed from reference TRBV5-6 and TRBJ1-2, reads DAGVTQSPTHLIKTRGQQVTLRCSPKSGHDTVSWYQQALGQGPQFIFQYYEEEERQRGNFPDRFSGHQFPNYSSELNVNALLLGDSALYLCASSFLARGIGYGYTFGSGTRLTVV.

The V call is TRBV5-1, the J call TRBJ2-1, with a weak D call TRBD1 (6 bases). V shed 6 bases and J shed 3 bases, with 16 bases lying between them. This CDR3 is built from 15 residues. CDR1 and CDR2 from the germline V gene are SGHRS and YFSETQ. The chain's CDR3 is CASTPQGFFYNEQFF. The CDR3, as DNA: TGCGCCAGCACCCCACAGGGATTCTTCTACAATGAGCAGTTCTTC.

This clone occurred a few times. The J gene is TRBJ1-1, the V gene TRBV18; TRBD1 aligns across 8 bases. Trimming cost V 6 bases and J 5 bases; bases outside gene matches: 8. CDR3 length: 14 residues. CDR1 and CDR2 from the germline V gene are KGHSH and LQKENI. The CDR3, as DNA: TGTGCCAGCTCTCGTCACAGGGGGGTGACTGAAGCTTTCTTT. The encoded protein is CASSRHRGVTEAFF.